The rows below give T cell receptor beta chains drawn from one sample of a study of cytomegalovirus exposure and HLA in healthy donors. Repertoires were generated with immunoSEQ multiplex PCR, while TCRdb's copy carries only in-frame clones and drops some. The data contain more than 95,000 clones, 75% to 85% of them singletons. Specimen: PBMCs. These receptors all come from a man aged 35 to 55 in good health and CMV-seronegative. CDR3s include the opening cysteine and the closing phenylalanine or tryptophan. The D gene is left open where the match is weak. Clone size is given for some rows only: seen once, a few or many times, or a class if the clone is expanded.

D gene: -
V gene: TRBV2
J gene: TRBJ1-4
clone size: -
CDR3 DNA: TGTGCCAGCGGCGACAGGAACCGAGGTGAAAAACTGTTTTTT
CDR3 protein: CASGDRNRGEKLFF

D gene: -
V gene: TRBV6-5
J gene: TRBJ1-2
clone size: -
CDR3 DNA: TGTGCCAGCAGGTACCTCGGTGGAGACGGCTACACCTTC
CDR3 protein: CASRYLGGDGYTF

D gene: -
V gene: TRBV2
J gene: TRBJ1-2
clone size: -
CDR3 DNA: TGTGCCAGCAGTGAGGAGCACGCCGGCGGCTATGGCTACACCTTC
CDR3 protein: CASSEEHAGGYGYTF

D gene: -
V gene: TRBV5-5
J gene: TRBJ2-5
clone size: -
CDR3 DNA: TGTGCCAGCAGCTTGCGTCCCAGGGGAGAACAAGAGACCCAGTACTTC
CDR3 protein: CASSLRPRGEQETQYF

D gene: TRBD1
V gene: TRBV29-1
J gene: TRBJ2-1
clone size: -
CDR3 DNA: TGCAGTGCCAGGGGGCTGTCCTACAATGAGCAGTTCTTC
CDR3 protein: CSARGLSYNEQFF

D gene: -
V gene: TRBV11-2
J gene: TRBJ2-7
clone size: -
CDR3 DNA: TGTGCCAGCAGCGCCTCTGACAGGACTCCGACACAGTACTTC
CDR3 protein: CASSASDRTPTQYF

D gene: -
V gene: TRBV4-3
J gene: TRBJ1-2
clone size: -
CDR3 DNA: TGCGCCAGCAGCCAAGATTTGTCAGGGGATTACTATGGCTACACCTTC
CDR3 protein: CASSQDLSGDYYGYTF

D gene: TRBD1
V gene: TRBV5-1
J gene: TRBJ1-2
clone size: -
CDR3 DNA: TGCGCCAGCAGCTTGGAGGGGGCTCGTCGGGGCTACACCTTC
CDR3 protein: CASSLEGARRGYTF

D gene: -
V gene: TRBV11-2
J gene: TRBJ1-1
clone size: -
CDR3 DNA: TGTGCCAGCAGCCCGGACAGTAGGAACACTGAAGCTTTCTTT
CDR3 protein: CASSPDSRNTEAFF

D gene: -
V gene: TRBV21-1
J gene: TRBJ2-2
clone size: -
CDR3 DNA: TGTGCCAGCAGCAATCCGGTAGCGGGGGGCCCCCCCTACACCGGGGAGCTGTTTTTT
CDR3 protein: CASSNPVAGGPPYTGELFF

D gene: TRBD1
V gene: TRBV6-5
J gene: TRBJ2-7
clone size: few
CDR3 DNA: TGTGCCAGCAGTTACTCCGGGACAGGGCCCTACGAGCAGTACTTC
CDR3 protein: CASSYSGTGPYEQYF